This is a list of T cell receptor beta chains from one sample in a study of shared clonotypes between healthy human individuals. Using immunoSEQ multiplex PCR, the repertoire was profiled, and TCRdb retains in-frame clones only, with some absent. The sample holds 400,000 to 600,000 clones, roughly 95% seen once. The sample was naive CD4+ T cells sorted from blood. These receptors were obtained from a woman in her twenties or thirties in good health. The CDR3 runs from the conserved cysteine through the conserved F or W. D genes are given only for firm matches. A row's size may be missing; if present it is once, few, many or a size class.

j_gene,abundance,v_gene,d_gene,CDR3aa,CDR3nt
TRBJ1-1,-,TRBV28,TRBD1,CASRQSALRDRAKNTEAFF,TGTGCCAGCAGACAAAGCGCCCTCCGGGACAGGGCGAAAAACACTGAAGCTTTCTTT
TRBJ2-7,-,TRBV19,-,CASSMFGGADEQYF,TGTGCCAGTAGTATGTTCGGGGGTGCAGACGAGCAGTACTTC
TRBJ2-7,-,TRBV18,TRBD2,CASSPRPWTSTRGASEQYF,TGTGCCAGCTCACCACGTCCTTGGACTAGTACGAGGGGAGCCTCGGAGCAGTACTTC
TRBJ1-2,-,TRBV19,-,CASSLVGANYGYTF,TGTGCCAGTAGTCTCGTGGGAGCTAACTATGGCTACACCTTC
TRBJ2-5,-,TRBV28,TRBD1,CASSLTGGKETQYF,TGTGCCAGCAGTTTGACAGGGGGGAAAGAGACCCAGTACTTC
TRBJ2-7,-,TRBV28,TRBD2,CASSLPSGIPYEQYF,TGTGCCAGCAGTTTACCTAGCGGGATCCCCTACGAGCAGTACTTC
TRBJ2-1,-,TRBV27,-,CASSTALGHNEQFF,TGTGCCAGCAGCACCGCACTGGGGCACAATGAGCAGTTCTTC
TRBJ2-1,-,TRBV15,-,CATSRDLGPADEQFF,TGTGCCACCAGCAGGGACCTAGGGCCCGCCGATGAGCAGTTCTTC
TRBJ2-3,-,TRBV6-4,-,CASSDMGDPSTDTQYF,TGTGCCAGCAGTGACATGGGGGACCCCAGCACAGATACGCAGTATTTT
TRBJ2-3,-,TRBV4-1,TRBD2,CASRGLAGVVDTQYF,TGCGCCAGCCGAGGACTAGCGGGAGTGGTGGATACGCAGTATTTT
TRBJ2-1,-,TRBV19,-,CASRPGGFYNEQFF,TGTGCCAGTAGGCCGGGTGGGTTCTACAATGAGCAGTTCTTC
TRBJ1-2,once,TRBV11-2,TRBD1,CASSPTGTGGSSGYTF,TGTGCCAGCAGCCCCACCGGGACAGGGGGGTCTAGTGGCTACACCTTC
TRBJ1-2,-,TRBV10-3,-,CAISESTGGYTF,TGTGCCATCAGTGAGTCGACGGGGGGCTACACCTTC
TRBJ1-5,-,TRBV6-5,-,CASAWSFNQPQHF,TGTGCCAGCGCATGGTCCTTCAATCAGCCCCAGCATTTT
TRBJ1-2,-,TRBV7-9,-,CASSFETKYGYTF,TGTGCCAGCAGCTTTGAGACAAAGTATGGCTACACCTTC
TRBJ1-2,-,TRBV18,-,CASSPTGKGYTF,TGTGCCAGCTCACCAACGGGGAAAGGCTACACCTTC
TRBJ2-7,-,TRBV7-8,TRBD2,CASSRPSGNSYEQYF,TGTGCCAGCAGCCGACCTAGCGGAAACTCCTACGAGCAGTACTTC